Shown below are 25 T cell receptor beta chains from a single sample sequenced in a study of blood T cell repertoires in COVID-19. Here immunoSEQ multiplex PCR was the method, and the copy in TCRdb shows in-frame clones only, minus some. In the table there are more than 90,000 clones, approximately 81% of which are singletons. The specimen was peripheral blood. These receptors were obtained from a woman in her sixties or seventies with active or convalescent COVID-19.

The V gene is TRBV7-9, the J gene TRBJ2-3, with 10 nucleotides matching TRBD2. Germline V gives CDR1 SEHNR, CDR2 FQNEAQ (reference sequence). The CDR3 is 14 residues long. The trim removed 6 bases at V and 3 bases at J, leaving 3 bases unmatched. The chain's CDR3 is CASRSSGRTDTQYF. The CDR3 DNA reads as TGTGCCAGCAGGTCTAGCGGGAGAACAGATACGCAGTATTTT.

Here the CDR3 reads CATSGGTGEKLFF. As DNA, the CDR3 is TGTGCCACCAGCGGAGGGACAGGTGAAAAACTGTTTTTT. The chain joins TRBV15 to TRBJ1-4; the match to TRBD1 covers 8 bases. The germline V gene has CDR1 LNHNV and CDR2 YYDKDF (reference sequence). This CDR3 spans 13 amino acids. Trimming cost V 5 bases and J 7 bases; bases outside gene matches: 3.

The rearrangement joins TRBV7-2 to TRBJ1-1; 9 nucleotides align to TRBD1. Germline trimming cut 6 bases from V and 4 bases from J; bases unmatched to any gene: 6. Germline values: CDR1 SGHTA, CDR2 FQGNSA. The length of the CDR3 is 14 residues. This CDR3 reads CASRTGGGGTEAFF. The CDR3 DNA follows: TGTGCCAGCAGGACAGGGGGAGGTGGCACTGAAGCTTTCTTT.

This chain links TRBV7-6 with TRBJ1-6, with a weak D call TRBD1 (6 bases). CDR1 is SGHVS and CDR2 is FNYEAQ in the germline V gene. V gave up 5 bases and J gave up 10 bases, with 12 bases separating them. The CDR3 length is 13 residues. In nucleotides, the CDR3 is TGTGCCAGCAGCCCGAACAGGGCCTCACCCCTCCACTTT. Protein product: CASSPNRASPLHF.

The V and J genes are TRBV6-2 or TRBV6-3 and TRBJ1-5; 10 bases agree with TRBD1. Germline V lookup: CDR1 MNHEY, CDR2 SVGEGT. The CDR3 spans 16 residues. The trim removed 4 bases at V and 0 bases at J, leaving 3 bases unmatched. CDR3 bases: TGTGCCAGCAGTTCGTGGACAGGGGGTAGCAATCAGCCCCAGCATTTT. It translates to CASSSWTGGSNQPQHF.

The CDR3 here is CASSQDGALAHPEKTQYF. CDR3 sequence (DNA): TGTGCCAGCAGCCAAGATGGTGCACTAGCCCACCCAGAAAAGACCCAGTACTTC. The chain links TRBV3-1 (or the pseudogene TRBV3-2) to TRBJ2-5; D possibly corresponds to TRBD2 (6 bases). CDR1 and CDR2 from the germline V gene are LGHDT and YNNKEL (reference sequence). V was shortened by 0 bases and J by 6 bases, with 23 bases between the two germline ends. The CDR3 totals 18 residues.

This rearrangement joins TRBV4-3 to TRBJ1-6; no definite D call. V lost 0 bases, J lost 5 bases, and 11 bases lay in between. The germline V gene has CDR1 LGHNA and CDR2 YSLEER. The CDR3 totals 16 residues. CDR3 coding DNA: TGCGCCAGCAGCCAAGATCTAGGCGGGAATAATTCACCCCTCCACTTT. It translates to CASSQDLGGNNSPLHF.

The rearrangement uses TRBV5-1 and TRBJ1-2, with a tentative D call TRBD1 (5 bases). Per the germline V gene, CDR1 is SGHRS and CDR2 is YFSETQ. V was trimmed by 5 bases and J by 0 bases, leaving 11 bases between them. There are 14 residues in the CDR3. The CDR3 loop reads CASSDSPSNYGYTF. In DNA form, the CDR3 reads TGCGCCAGCAGTGACAGCCCATCTAACTATGGCTACACCTTC.

The rearrangement uses TRBV19 and TRBJ1-5; D not certain. CDR3 length equals 16 residues. Germline CDR1 is LNHDA and CDR2 is SQIVND (reference sequence). Trimming stripped 5 bases from V and 1 base from J, with 15 bases between. The CDR3 region has the DNA TGTGCCAGTAGTCCCCGAGGAGGGTCGAGCAATCAGCCCCAGCATTTT. It is translated as CASSPRGGSSNQPQHF. The complete variable domain, with remaining parts taken from reference TRBV19 and TRBJ1-5, reads DGGITQSPKYLFRKEGQNVTLSCEQNLNHDAMYWYRQDPGQGLRLIYYSQIVNDFQKGDIAEGYSVSREKKESFPLTVTSAQKNPTAFYLCASSPRGGSSNQPQHFGDGTRLSIL.

The count of this clone is one. The rearrangement links TRBV9 to TRBJ2-1; possibly TRBD2 for D (5 bases). This CDR3 has 15 residues. The V gene lost 2 bases and the J gene lost 4 bases, with 13 bases spanning the gap. The germline V gene has CDR1 SGDLS and CDR2 YYNGEE. The DNA for the CDR3 is TGTGCCAGCAGCGTCGGGGTTGCCCTATACAATGAGCAGTTCTTC. This sequence encodes CASSVGVALYNEQFF. Variable domain in full (rest from reference TRBV9 and TRBJ2-1): DSGVTQTPKHLITATGQRVTLRCSPRSGDLSVYWYQQSLDQGLQFLIQYYNGEERAKGNILERFSAQQFPDLHSELNLSSLELGDSALYFCASSVGVALYNEQFFGPGTRLTVL.

The chain links TRBV7-2 to TRBJ1-2; the match to TRBD1 covers 8 bases. Germline CDR1 is SGHTA and CDR2 is FQGNSA. Trimming took 4 bases from V and 5 from J; bases not matched to a gene: 12. CDR3 length equals 16 residues. This CDR3 reads CASSSGTGPTGYGYTF. CDR3 DNA: TGTGCCAGCAGCTCCGGGACAGGTCCAACAGGGTATGGCTACACCTTC.

The chain couples TRBV27 to TRBJ2-7, with 10 bases identical to TRBD1. CDR1 is MNHEY, CDR2 SMNVEV, per germline (reference sequence). This CDR3 is 13 amino acids long. V shed 6 bases and J 4 bases; nucleotides not matched to a gene: 3. CDR3 coding DNA: TGTGCCAGCAGGCGGACAGGGGGATACGAGCAGTACTTC. This sequence encodes CASRRTGGYEQYF.

The genes are TRBV7-2 and TRBJ1-1; 8 nucleotides align to TRBD1. Looked up from germline, CDR1 is SGHTA and CDR2 is FQGNSA. Trimming took 6 bases from V and 7 from J; bases not matched to a gene: 4. The CDR3 extends over 12 amino acids. The CDR3 coding sequence is TGTGCCAGCAGTGGACAGGGTATTGAAGCTTTCTTT. Its protein is CASSGQGIEAFF.

The rearrangement joins TRBV2 to TRBJ2-5; TRBD1 might be the D (6 bases). Germline V gene lookup returns CDR1 SNHLY and CDR2 FYNNEI. The ends were cut back, 6 bases at V and 1 base at J, with 18 bases in the middle. The CDR3 extends over 16 amino acids. CDR3 residues: CASSTNPGHFQETQYF. The CDR3 DNA is TGTGCCAGCAGCACCAACCCGGGACACTTCCAAGAGACCCAGTACTTC. Drawing the rest from reference TRBV2 and TRBJ2-5, the complete variable domain is EPEVTQTPSHQVTQMGQEVILRCVPISNHLYFYWYRQILGQKVEFLVSFYNNEISEKSEIFDDQFSVERPDGSNFTLKIRSTKLEDSAMYFCASSTNPGHFQETQYFGPGTRLLVL.

V usage is TRBV20-1 and J usage is TRBJ2-1; a weak D match, TRBD2 (6 bases). V lost 3 bases and J lost 4, with 16 bases in between. Germline assignment: CDR1 DFQATT and CDR2 SNEGSKA (reference sequence). The CDR3 has 15 amino acids. The CDR3 sequence is CSASSARGGYNEQFF. CDR3 nucleotides: TGCAGTGCTAGTTCGGCTCGGGGAGGATACAATGAGCAGTTCTTC.

This sequence joins TRBV27 and TRBJ1-2; weak D call: TRBD1 (6 bases). V was shortened by 6 bases and J by 4 bases, with 12 bases between the two germline ends. CDR3 length equals 13 residues. Germline loops: CDR1 MNHEY, CDR2 SMNVEV (reference sequence). The CDR3 sequence is CASSPRGSYGYTF. Here the CDR3 DNA reads TGTGCCAGCAGCCCCAGGGGTAGCTATGGCTACACCTTC.

The rearrangement links TRBV28 to TRBJ2-3; 11 nucleotides align to TRBD2. CDR1 and CDR2 from the germline V gene are MDHEN and SYDVKM. The CDR3 spans 17 residues. The J segment lost 6 bases and the V segment lost 5 bases, leaving 13 bases of the junction unmatched. Here the CDR3 reads CASSPISGGVTADTQYF. For the CDR3, the DNA is TGTGCCAGCAGTCCGATTAGCGGGGGGGTTACCGCGGATACGCAGTATTTT.

The chain couples TRBV15 to TRBJ2-2; 10 nucleotides align to TRBD1. V lost 1 base and J lost 5; bases outside the gene matches: 7. The CDR3 is 17 amino acids. The germline gives CDR1 LNHNV, CDR2 YYDKDF (reference sequence). The CDR3 spells CATSRGGGTGVTGELFF. Written as DNA, the CDR3 is TGTGCCACCAGCAGAGGTGGAGGGACAGGGGTTACCGGGGAGCTGTTTTTT.

The count of this clone is one. The chain carries TRBV28 and TRBJ1-6; D is ambiguous. Trimming removed 7 bases at V and 7 bases at J, with 8 bases between. The CDR3 consists of 12 residues. CDR1 is MDHEN and CDR2 is SYDVKM in the germline V gene. The CDR3 sequence: CASTRVNSPLHF. The CDR3 nucleotides read TGTGCCAGCACACGGGTAAATTCACCCCTCCACTTT.

The J gene is TRBJ1-1, the V gene TRBV2; D might be TRBD1 (5 bases). The V gene's germline CDR1 is SNHLY and CDR2 FYNNEI. This CDR3 is 14 amino acids long. Trimming shortened V by 5 bases and J by 4 bases, and 14 bases separated the two germline ends. CDR3 amino acids: CASSSTRVLTEAFF. CDR3 DNA: TGTGCCAGCAGTTCGACCAGGGTCCTCACTGAAGCTTTCTTT.

The J gene is TRBJ2-4, the V gene TRBV3-1 (or the pseudogene TRBV3-2), with 10 bases matching TRBD1. V dropped 3 bases and J dropped 2; count of bases not matched to a gene: 1. The CDR3 covers 15 residues. CDR1 LGHDT and CDR2 YNNKEL come from the germline V gene (reference sequence). The CDR3 here is CASSQDRGSKNIQYF. The CDR3, as DNA: TGTGCCAGCAGCCAGGACAGGGGGTCCAAAAACATTCAGTACTTC.

J is TRBJ1-2 and V is TRBV2; possible D gene TRBD1, 5 bases. Looked up from germline, CDR1 is SNHLY and CDR2 is FYNNEI. Trimming left V 5 bases short and J 4 bases short, with 8 bases between. The CDR3 is made up of 12 amino acids. The chain's CDR3 is CASSLQAYGYTF. For the CDR3, the DNA is TGTGCCAGCAGTCTACAGGCCTATGGCTACACCTTC.

V gene TRBV5-6 combines with J gene TRBJ2-3; perhaps TRBD1 as D (6 bases). Germline CDR1 is SGHDT and CDR2 is YYEEEE. Trimming took 6 bases from V and 3 from J, leaving 20 bases between them. The CDR3 length is 16 residues. The CDR3 here is CASTQKQGWATDTQYF. In nucleotides, the CDR3 is TGTGCCAGCACCCAAAAACAGGGATGGGCGACAGATACGCAGTATTTT.

The chain joins TRBV18 to TRBJ1-1; tentative D call: TRBD1 (6 bases). The germline gives CDR1 KGHSH, CDR2 LQKENI. With 1 base removed from V and 1 base from J, the gap between germline ends came to 13 bases. This CDR3 has 16 residues. CDR3 sequence (DNA): TGTGCCAGCTCACCACTCTCGAGACAGGCGAACACTGAAGCTTTCTTT. It translates to CASSPLSRQANTEAFF.

This chain connects TRBV19 to TRBJ1-2, with 7 bases identical to TRBD1. Germline assignment: CDR1 LNHDA and CDR2 SQIVND (reference sequence). With 5 bases clipped from V and 4 bases from J, the junction kept 7 bases outside the gene matches. The CDR3 extends over 14 amino acids. CDR3 DNA: TGTGCCAGTAGTTCCACGGACAGGATCTATGGCTACACCTTC. Amino acid sequence: CASSSTDRIYGYTF. Filled out from reference TRBV19 and TRBJ1-2, the complete variable domain reads DGGITQSPKYLFRKEGQNVTLSCEQNLNHDAMYWYRQDPGQGLRLIYYSQIVNDFQKGDIAEGYSVSREKKESFPLTVTSAQKNPTAFYLCASSSTDRIYGYTFGSGTRLTVV.